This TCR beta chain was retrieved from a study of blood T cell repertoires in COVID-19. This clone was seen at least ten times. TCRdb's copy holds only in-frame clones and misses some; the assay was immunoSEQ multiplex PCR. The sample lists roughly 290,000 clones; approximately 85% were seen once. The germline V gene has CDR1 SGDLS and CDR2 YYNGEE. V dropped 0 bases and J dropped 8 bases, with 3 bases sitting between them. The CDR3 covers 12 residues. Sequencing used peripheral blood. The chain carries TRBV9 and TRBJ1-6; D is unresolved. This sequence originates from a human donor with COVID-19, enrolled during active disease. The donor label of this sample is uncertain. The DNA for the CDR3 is TGTGCCAGCAGCGTAGGCGATTCACCCCTCCACTTT. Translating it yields CASSVGDSPLHF.